A selection of T cell receptor beta chains follows, all from one sample in a study of Graves' ophthalmopathy and Graves' hyperthyroidism. TCRdb independently ran MiXCR on the multiplex PCR reads; one entry per CDR3 protein. This table holds some 250,000 distinct CDR3 sequences, around 45% found once. Sequences were obtained from peripheral blood. Receptors were obtained from an adult man with Graves' ophthalmopathy. Each CDR3 is given with its conserved first and last residue. A D gene is named only where the DNA matches it firmly. A clone size is listed for some rows: how often the clone was seen (once, few, many), or a class if it is expanded.

TRBV10-2	NA	NA	TRBJ1-2	CASTTGTGNTNYGYTF	TGCGCCAGCACCACGGGAACTGGGAATACTAACTATGGCTACACCTTC
TRBV4-2	few	NA	TRBJ2-7	CASSQERWYEQYF	TGTGCCAGCAGCCAAGAACGGTGGTACGAGCAGTACTTC
TRBV7-9	NA	NA	TRBJ2-2	CASKSVLLNTGELFF	TGTGCCAGCAAATCTGTGCTCCTGAACACCGGGGAGCTGTTTTTT
TRBV5-1	NA	TRBD1	TRBJ1-1	CASREGAGTEAFF	TGCGCCAGCAGGGAGGGGGCAGGTACTGAAGCTTTCTTT
TRBV10-3	many	NA	TRBJ1-2	CAIRDTVIGVHGYTF	TGTGCCATCAGGGATACGGTCATCGGGGTCCATGGCTACACCTTC
TRBV9	NA	NA	TRBJ2-6	CASSQQFSGANVLTF	TGTGCCAGCAGCCAACAGTTCTCTGGGGCCAACGTCCTGACTTTC
TRBV10-2	NA	NA	TRBJ2-2	CASCAAGTPGELFF	TGCGCCAGCTGCGCGGCGGGGACCCCCGGGGAGCTGTTTTTT
TRBV7-2	few	NA	TRBJ1-5	CASSLHRVGQPQHF	TGTGCCAGCAGCTTACACAGAGTAGGACAGCCCCAGCATTTT
TRBV6-6	NA	TRBD1	TRBJ1-3	CASSQGQGNGNTIYF	TGTGCCAGCAGTCAGGGACAGGGCAACGGAAACACCATATATTTT
TRBV29-1	many	TRBD1	TRBJ1-5	CSVGDRKGQPQHF	TGCAGCGTTGGGGACAGAAAGGGTCAGCCCCAGCATTTT
TRBV27	few	NA	TRBJ2-2	CASKAGANTGELFF	TGTGCCAGCAAGGCAGGGGCGAACACCGGGGAGCTGTTTTTT
TRBV20-1	NA	NA	TRBJ1-1	CSAREWGNGTTEAFF	TGCAGTGCTAGAGAGTGGGGGAACGGGACCACTGAAGCTTTCTTT
TRBV7-2	few	NA	TRBJ1-3	CASNPGSSGNTIYF	TGTGCCAGCAACCCCGGGAGCTCTGGAAACACCATATATTTT
TRBV9	NA	TRBD1	TRBJ2-7	CASGATGASGEQYF	TGTGCCAGCGGGGCTACAGGGGCCTCCGGCGAGCAGTACTTC
TRBV7-8	few	TRBD1	TRBJ1-2	CASSLVQGAEYGYTF	TGTGCCAGCAGCTTGGTACAGGGGGCTGAATATGGCTACACCTTC
TRBV15	many	NA	TRBJ2-7	CATSSGSAGPYEQYF	TGTGCCACCAGCAGCGGTTCGGCAGGGCCCTACGAGCAGTACTTC
TRBV15	few	NA	TRBJ2-3	CATSRDQEGDTQYF	TGTGCCACCAGCAGAGATCAGGAGGGGGATACGCAGTATTTT
TRBV7-9	few	TRBD1	TRBJ2-5	CASSVRDRGVETQYF	TGTGCCAGCAGCGTCCGGGACAGGGGGGTAGAGACCCAGTACTTC
TRBV7-9	few	NA	TRBJ1-2	CASSLGQRPKSYGYTF	TGTGCCAGCAGCCTAGGACAGCGACCCAAAAGTTATGGCTACACCTTC
TRBV2	NA	NA	TRBJ1-4	CASSDRGF	TGTGCCAGCAGTGACAGGGGATTT
TRBV2	NA	NA	TRBJ1-1	CASSLITNTEAFF	TGTGCCAGCAGTTTAATCACTAACACTGAAGCTTTCTTT
TRBV29-1	NA	NA	TRBJ2-6	CSVDPGRNSGANVLTF	TGCAGCGTTGATCCTGGGCGGAACTCTGGGGCCAACGTCCTGACTTTC
TRBV20-1	many	NA	TRBJ1-5	CSAEGQNSNQPQHF	TGCAGTGCTGAAGGACAGAATAGCAATCAGCCCCAGCATTTT
TRBV12-3/TRBV12-4	few	TRBD2	TRBJ2-5	CASSSSGRETQYF	TGTGCCAGCAGCTCTAGCGGGAGAGAGACCCAGTACTTC
TRBV7-3	few	NA	TRBJ1-3	CASSQEPYSGNTIYF	TGTGCCAGCAGCCAAGAACCCTACTCTGGAAACACCATATATTTT
TRBV29-1	NA	NA	TRBJ2-2	CNWDSNTGELFF	TGCAACTGGGACTCTAACACCGGGGAGCTGTTTTTT
TRBV2	NA	NA	TRBJ2-5	CASSPWGWETQYF	TGTGCCAGCAGTCCTTGGGGCTGGGAGACCCAGTACTTC
TRBV7-8	many	TRBD1	TRBJ1-3	CASSLSGTGDTIYF	TGTGCCAGCAGCTTATCGGGGACAGGGGACACCATATATTTT
TRBV10-3	NA	TRBD1	TRBJ2-7	CAISDGGQGWSYEQYF	TGTGCCATCAGCGACGGGGGACAGGGGTGGTCCTACGAGCAGTACTTC
TRBV7-2	few	NA	TRBJ1-5	CASSLVPGGQQPQHF	TGTGCCAGCAGCTTAGTTCCGGGAGGTCAACAGCCCCAGCATTTT
TRBV10-3	NA	TRBD1	TRBJ2-2	CAISETQGANTGELFF	TGTGCCATCAGTGAAACACAGGGGGCGAACACCGGGGAGCTGTTTTTT
TRBV7-9	NA	TRBD2	TRBJ2-2	CVSSFELAGTGELFF	TGTGTCAGCAGCTTCGAACTAGCGGGCACCGGGGAGCTGTTTTTT
TRBV6-1	few	NA	TRBJ1-1	CASLKGRNTEAFF	TGTGCCAGCCTCAAAGGGAGGAACACTGAAGCTTTCTTT
TRBV7-8	NA	TRBD1	TRBJ2-5	CASSYYYMTGAQETQYF	TGTGCCAGCAGCTACTACTATATGACAGGGGCGCAAGAGACCCAGTACTTC
TRBV7-9	NA	TRBD2	TRBJ2-2	CASSLVPSGANTGELFF	TGTGCCAGCAGCTTAGTCCCTAGCGGGGCGAACACCGGGGAGCTGTTTTTT
TRBV20-1	NA	TRBD1	TRBJ2-7	CSASATGQGVSYEQYF	TGCAGTGCTAGTGCGACCGGACAGGGGGTTTCCTACGAGCAGTACTTC
TRBV9	few	TRBD2	TRBJ2-5	CASSANRLKHGRGQETQYF	TGTGCCAGCAGCGCCAACCGCCTAAAGCACGGGAGGGGGCAAGAGACCCAGTACTTC
TRBV5-1	NA	NA	TRBJ2-2	CASSLVLGITGELFF	TGCGCCAGCAGCTTGGTGCTAGGAATCACCGGGGAGCTGTTTTTT
TRBV28	NA	NA	TRBJ2-5	CASRPGTLGETQYF	TGTGCCAGCAGACCCGGGACATTGGGAGAGACCCAGTACTTC
TRBV20-1	NA	NA	TRBJ1-2	CSLKNGYTF	TGCAGTCTAAAGAATGGCTACACCTTC
TRBV7-9	NA	TRBD1	TRBJ1-2	CASSLGRLGQADSGYGYTF	TGTGCCAGCAGCTTAGGACGGCTCGGACAGGCAGATAGTGGCTATGGCTACACCTTC
TRBV7-9	many	NA	TRBJ1-2	CASSSAYTF	TGTGCCAGCAGCTCCGCGTACACCTTC
TRBV9	NA	NA	TRBJ1-4	CASSVGATNEKLFF	TGTGCCAGCAGCGTAGGGGCAACTAATGAAAAACTGTTTTTT
TRBV5-4	few	NA	TRBJ2-3	CASSLPSGGDTQYF	TGTGCCAGCAGCTTGCCTTCAGGTGGTGATACGCAGTATTTT
TRBV28	NA	NA	TRBJ1-2	CASSSPGPVNYGYTF	TGTGCCAGCAGTTCCCCTGGTCCCGTGAACTATGGCTACACCTTC
TRBV7-9	NA	NA	TRBJ1-1	CASTPHMNTEAFF	TGTGCCAGCACCCCCCACATGAACACTGAAGCTTTCTTT
TRBV9	NA	NA	TRBJ1-4	CASSPSRSNEKLFF	TGTGCCAGCAGCCCTAGTCGCTCCAATGAAAAACTGTTTTTT
TRBV5-6	few	NA	TRBJ2-7	CASSLRGVSYEQYF	TGTGCCAGCAGCTTGAGGGGAGTCTCCTACGAGCAGTACTTC
TRBV27	few	TRBD1	TRBJ1-2	CASSWTGGSGYTF	TGTGCCAGCAGTTGGACAGGGGGATCTGGCTACACCTTC
TRBV20-1	few	NA	TRBJ1-1	CSALRVGPNTEAFF	TGCAGTGCTCTCAGGGTGGGCCCGAACACTGAAGCTTTCTTT
TRBV10-3	few	TRBD2	TRBJ2-6	CAISESIGLAGAGANVLTF	TGTGCCATCAGTGAGTCGATCGGACTAGCGGGAGCCGGGGCCAACGTCCTGACTTTC